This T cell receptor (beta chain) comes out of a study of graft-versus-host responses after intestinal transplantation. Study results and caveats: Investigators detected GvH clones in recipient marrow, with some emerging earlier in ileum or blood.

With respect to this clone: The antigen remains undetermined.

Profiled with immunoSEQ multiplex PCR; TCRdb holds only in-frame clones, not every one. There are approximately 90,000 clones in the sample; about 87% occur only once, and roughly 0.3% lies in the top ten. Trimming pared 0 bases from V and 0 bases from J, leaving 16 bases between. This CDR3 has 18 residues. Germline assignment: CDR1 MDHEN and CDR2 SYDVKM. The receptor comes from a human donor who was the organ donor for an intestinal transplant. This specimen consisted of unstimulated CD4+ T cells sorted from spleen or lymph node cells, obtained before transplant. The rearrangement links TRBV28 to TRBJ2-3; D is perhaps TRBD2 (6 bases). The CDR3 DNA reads TGTGCCAGCAGTTTATGGGGGTCGGGAGCGCCTAGCACAGATACGCAGTATTTT. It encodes CASSLWGSGAPSTDTQYF.